This T cell receptor beta chain was found in a study of blood T cell repertoires in COVID-19. Study-wide context: T cells, B-cell-depleted T cells, or PBMCs provided the cDNA or gDNA that served as material.

Original data processing: The authors estimated nucleated cell counts from reference gene primer amplification. Libraries were prepared by immunoSEQ multiplex PCR; TCRdb keeps only in-frame clonotypes and omits some of them. V, J and clone size reflect that table, while D and trimming were determined from the DNA. The top ten clones hold 2.9% of a sample with about 220,000 clones, about 85% of them seen once. V shed 3 bases and J 4 bases; nucleotides not matched to a gene: 4. Per germline, CDR1 MNHEY and CDR2 SMNVEV (reference sequence). The CDR3 runs to 15 residues. The sequencing input was peripheral blood. J is TRBJ2-1 and V is TRBV27; 9 bases are a match to TRBD2. The sequence was obtained from a man aged 45 to 65 who had recovered from COVID-19. The CDR3 DNA is TGTGCCAGCAGTTTTGGGCTAGCGGGGTACAATGAGCAGTTCTTC. Amino acid sequence: CASSFGLAGYNEQFF.